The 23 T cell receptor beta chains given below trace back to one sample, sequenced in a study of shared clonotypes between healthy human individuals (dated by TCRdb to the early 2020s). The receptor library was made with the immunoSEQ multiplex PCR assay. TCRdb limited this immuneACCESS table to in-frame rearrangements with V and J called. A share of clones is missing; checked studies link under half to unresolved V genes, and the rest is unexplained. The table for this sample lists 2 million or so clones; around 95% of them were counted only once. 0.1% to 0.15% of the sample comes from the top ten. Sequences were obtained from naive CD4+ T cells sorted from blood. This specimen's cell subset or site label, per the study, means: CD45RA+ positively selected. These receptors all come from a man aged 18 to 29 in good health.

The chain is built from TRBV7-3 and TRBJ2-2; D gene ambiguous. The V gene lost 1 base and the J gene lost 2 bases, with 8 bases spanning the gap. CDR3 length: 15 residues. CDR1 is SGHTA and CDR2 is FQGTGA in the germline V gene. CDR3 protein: CASSLIKGNTGELFF. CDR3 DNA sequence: TGTGCCAGCAGCTTAATAAAGGGAAACACCGGGGAGCTGTTTTTT.

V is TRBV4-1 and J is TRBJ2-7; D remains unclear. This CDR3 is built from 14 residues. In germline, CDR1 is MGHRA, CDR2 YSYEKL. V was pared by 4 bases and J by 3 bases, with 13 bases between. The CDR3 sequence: CASSPRSFYYEQYF. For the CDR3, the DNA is TGCGCCAGCAGCCCCCGAAGTTTCTACTACGAGCAGTACTTC.

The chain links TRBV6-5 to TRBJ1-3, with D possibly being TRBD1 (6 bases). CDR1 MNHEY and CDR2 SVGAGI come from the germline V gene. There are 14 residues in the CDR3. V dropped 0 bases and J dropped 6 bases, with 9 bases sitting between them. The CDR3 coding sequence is TGTGCCAGCAGTTACTCGGACAGAGAAAACACCATATATTTT. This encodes CASSYSDRENTIYF.

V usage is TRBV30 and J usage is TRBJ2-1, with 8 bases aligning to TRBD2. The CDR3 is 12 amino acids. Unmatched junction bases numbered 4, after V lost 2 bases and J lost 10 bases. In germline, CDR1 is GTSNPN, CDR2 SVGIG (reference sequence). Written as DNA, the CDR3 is TGTGCCTGGAGTCCCCCGGGGGGGGAGCAGTTCTTC. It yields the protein CAWSPPGGEQFF.

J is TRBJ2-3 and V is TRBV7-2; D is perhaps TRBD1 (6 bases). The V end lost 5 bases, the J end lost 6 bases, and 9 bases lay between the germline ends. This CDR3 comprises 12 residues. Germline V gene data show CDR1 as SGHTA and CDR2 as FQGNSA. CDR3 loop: CASSPGVDTQYF. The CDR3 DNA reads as TGTGCCAGCAGCCCAGGGGTGGATACGCAGTATTTT.

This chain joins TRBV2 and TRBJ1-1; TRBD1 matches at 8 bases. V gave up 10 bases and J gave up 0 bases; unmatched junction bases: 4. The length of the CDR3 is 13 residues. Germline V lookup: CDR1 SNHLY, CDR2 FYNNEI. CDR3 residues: CATMTGVNTEAFF. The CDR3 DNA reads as TGTGCCACAATGACAGGGGTGAACACTGAAGCTTTCTTT.

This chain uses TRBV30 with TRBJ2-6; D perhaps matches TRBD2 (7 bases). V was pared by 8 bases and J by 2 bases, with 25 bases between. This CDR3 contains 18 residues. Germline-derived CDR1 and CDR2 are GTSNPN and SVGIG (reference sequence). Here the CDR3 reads CAKRAGHLAVPGANVLTF. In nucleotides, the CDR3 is TGTGCCAAAAGGGCGGGACACCTAGCGGTACCTGGGGCCAACGTCCTGACTTTC.

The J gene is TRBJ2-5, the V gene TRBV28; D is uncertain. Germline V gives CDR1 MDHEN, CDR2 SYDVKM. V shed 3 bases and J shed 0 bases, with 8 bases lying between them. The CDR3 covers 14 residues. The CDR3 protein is CASSLARYQETQYF. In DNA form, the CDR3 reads TGTGCCAGCAGTTTGGCCAGGTACCAAGAGACCCAGTACTTC.

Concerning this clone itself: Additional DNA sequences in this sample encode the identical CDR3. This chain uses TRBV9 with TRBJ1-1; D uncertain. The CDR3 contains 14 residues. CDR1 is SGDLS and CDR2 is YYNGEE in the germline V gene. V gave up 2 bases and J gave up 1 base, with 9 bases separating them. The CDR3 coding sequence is TGTGCCAGCAGCGTTGCTGGGGAGAACACTGAAGCTTTCTTT. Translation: CASSVAGENTEAFF.

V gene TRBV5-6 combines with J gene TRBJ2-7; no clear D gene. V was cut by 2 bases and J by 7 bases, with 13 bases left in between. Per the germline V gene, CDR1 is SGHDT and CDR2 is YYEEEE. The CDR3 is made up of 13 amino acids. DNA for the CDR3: TGTGCCAGCAGCTTTTTCACCAAGGGTGAGCAGTACTTC. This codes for CASSFFTKGEQYF.

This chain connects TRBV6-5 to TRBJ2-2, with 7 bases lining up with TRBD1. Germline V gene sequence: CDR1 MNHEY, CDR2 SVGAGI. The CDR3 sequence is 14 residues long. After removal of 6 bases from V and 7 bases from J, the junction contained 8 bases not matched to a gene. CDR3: CASRGRGQGGELFF. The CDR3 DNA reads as TGTGCCAGCAGAGGAAGGGGGCAAGGCGGGGAGCTGTTTTTT.

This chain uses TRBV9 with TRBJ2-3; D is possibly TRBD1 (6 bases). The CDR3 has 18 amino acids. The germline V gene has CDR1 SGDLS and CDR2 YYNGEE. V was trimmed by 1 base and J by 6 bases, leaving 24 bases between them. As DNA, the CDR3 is TGTGCCAGCAGCGTATCATTCACGGCAGGGGCGCTTGGTGATACGCAGTATTTT. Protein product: CASSVSFTAGALGDTQYF.

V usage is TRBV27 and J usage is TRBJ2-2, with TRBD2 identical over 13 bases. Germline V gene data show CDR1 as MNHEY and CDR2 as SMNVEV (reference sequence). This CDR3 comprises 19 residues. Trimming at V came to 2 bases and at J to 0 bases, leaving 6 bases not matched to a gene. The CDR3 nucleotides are TGTGCCAGCAGTTTAAGTACTAGCGGGGGGGCGACGAACACCGGGGAGCTGTTTTTT. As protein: CASSLSTSGGATNTGELFF.

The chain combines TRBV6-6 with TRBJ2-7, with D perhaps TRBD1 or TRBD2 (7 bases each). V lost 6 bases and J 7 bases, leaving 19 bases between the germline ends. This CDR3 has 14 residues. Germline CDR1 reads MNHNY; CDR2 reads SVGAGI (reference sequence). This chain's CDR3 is CASSPRGGGLEQYF. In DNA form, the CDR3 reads TGTGCCAGCAGCCCCAGGGGGGGCGGATTGGAGCAGTACTTC.

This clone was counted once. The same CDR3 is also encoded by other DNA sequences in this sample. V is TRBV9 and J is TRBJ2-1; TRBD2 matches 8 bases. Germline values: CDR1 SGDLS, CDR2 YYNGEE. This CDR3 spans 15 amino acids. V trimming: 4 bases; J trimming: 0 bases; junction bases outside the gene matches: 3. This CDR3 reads CASSSSGSSYNEQFF. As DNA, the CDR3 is TGTGCCAGCAGCTCCAGCGGGAGCTCCTACAATGAGCAGTTCTTC. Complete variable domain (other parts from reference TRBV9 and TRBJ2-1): DSGVTQTPKHLITATGQRVTLRCSPRSGDLSVYWYQQSLDQGLQFLIQYYNGEERAKGNILERFSAQQFPDLHSELNLSSLELGDSALYFCASSSSGSSYNEQFFGPGTRLTVL.

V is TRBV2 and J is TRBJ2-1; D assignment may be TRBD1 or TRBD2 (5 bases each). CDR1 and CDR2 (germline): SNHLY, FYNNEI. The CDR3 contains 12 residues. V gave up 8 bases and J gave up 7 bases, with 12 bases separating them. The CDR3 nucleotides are TGTGCCAGCGTCGGGGCAGCAAATGAGCAGTTCTTC. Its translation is CASVGAANEQFF.

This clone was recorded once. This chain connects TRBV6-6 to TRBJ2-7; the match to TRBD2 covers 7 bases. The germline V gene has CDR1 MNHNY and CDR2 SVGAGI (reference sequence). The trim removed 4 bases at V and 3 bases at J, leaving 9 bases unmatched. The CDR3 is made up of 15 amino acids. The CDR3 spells CASSWGGIQGYEQYF. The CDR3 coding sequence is TGTGCCAGCAGTTGGGGGGGAATTCAGGGCTACGAGCAGTACTTC.

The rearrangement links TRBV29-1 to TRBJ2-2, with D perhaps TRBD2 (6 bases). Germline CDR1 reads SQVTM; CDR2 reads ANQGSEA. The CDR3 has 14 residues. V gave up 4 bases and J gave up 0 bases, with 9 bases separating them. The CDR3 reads CSVVGGTNTGELFF. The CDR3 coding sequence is TGCAGCGTTGTGGGCGGGACGAACACCGGGGAGCTGTTTTTT.

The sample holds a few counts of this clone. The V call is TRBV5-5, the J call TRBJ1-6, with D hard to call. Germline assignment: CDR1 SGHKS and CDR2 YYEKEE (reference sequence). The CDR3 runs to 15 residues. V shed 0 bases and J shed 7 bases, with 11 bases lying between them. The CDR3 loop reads CASSLDRVGNSPLHF. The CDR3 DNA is TGTGCCAGCAGCTTGGATAGGGTGGGAAATTCACCCCTCCACTTT.

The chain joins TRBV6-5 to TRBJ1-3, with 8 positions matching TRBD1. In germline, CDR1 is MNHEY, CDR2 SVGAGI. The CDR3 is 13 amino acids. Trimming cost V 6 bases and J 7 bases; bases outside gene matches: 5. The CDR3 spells CASSLTGGNTIYF. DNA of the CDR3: TGTGCCAGCAGCCTAACAGGGGGTAACACCATATATTTT.

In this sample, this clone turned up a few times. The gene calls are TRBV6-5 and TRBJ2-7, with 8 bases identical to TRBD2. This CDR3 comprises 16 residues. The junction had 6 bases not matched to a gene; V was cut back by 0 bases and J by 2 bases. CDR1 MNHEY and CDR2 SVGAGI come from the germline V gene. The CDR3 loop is CASSYSTSVNPYEQYF. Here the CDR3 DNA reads TGTGCCAGCAGTTACTCGACTAGCGTGAATCCCTACGAGCAGTACTTC.

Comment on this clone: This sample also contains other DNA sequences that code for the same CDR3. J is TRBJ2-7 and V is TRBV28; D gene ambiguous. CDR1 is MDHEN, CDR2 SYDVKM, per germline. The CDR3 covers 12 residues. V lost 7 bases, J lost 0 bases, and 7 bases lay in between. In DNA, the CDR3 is TGTGCCAGCACCCCCTCCTCCTACGAGCAGTACTTC. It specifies CASTPSSYEQYF.

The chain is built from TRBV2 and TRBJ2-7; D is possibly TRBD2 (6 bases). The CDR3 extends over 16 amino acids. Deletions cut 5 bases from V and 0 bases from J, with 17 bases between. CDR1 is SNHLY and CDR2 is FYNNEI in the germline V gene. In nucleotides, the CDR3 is TGTGCCAGCAGTCGGGAGAGGGCTCCGAGCTCCTACGAGCAGTACTTC. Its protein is CASSRERAPSSYEQYF.